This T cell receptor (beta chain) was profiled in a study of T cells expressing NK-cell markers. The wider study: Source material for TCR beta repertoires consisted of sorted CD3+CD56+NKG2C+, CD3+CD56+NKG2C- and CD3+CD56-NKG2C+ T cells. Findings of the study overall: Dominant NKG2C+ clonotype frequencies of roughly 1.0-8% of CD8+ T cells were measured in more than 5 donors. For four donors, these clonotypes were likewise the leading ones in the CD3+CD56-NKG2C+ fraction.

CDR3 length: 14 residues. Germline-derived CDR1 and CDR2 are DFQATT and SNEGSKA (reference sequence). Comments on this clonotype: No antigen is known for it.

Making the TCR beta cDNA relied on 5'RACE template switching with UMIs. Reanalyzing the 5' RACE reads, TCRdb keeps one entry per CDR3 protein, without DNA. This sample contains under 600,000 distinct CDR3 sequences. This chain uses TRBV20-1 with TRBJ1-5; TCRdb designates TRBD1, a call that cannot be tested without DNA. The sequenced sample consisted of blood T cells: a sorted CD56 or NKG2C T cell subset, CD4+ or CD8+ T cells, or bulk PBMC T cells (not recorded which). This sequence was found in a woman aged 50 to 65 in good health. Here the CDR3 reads CSASPGESLKPQHF.